These T cell receptor beta chains were read from a single sample in a study of T-cell reconstitution after alpha-beta-depleted transplantation in children. TCRdb processed the PCR reads anew with MiXCR; each CDR3 protein has one entry. The sample consists of hundreds of thousands of distinct CDR3 sequences, roughly 16% of them appearing once. The sample here was PBMCs, mostly from graft donor cells, taken 360 days after TCRalphabeta/CD19-depleted stem cell transplant. These receptors all come from a male patient between 10 and 17 years old who had a stem cell transplant for acute lymphoblastic leukemia, so the T cells may come from the graft donor. CDR3s include the opening cysteine and the closing phenylalanine or tryptophan. Each record gives: V gene, CDR3 length, CDR3 protein.

TRBV15	14	CATSLAGGNQPQHF
TRBV25-1	14	CASSEPGQLNEQFF
TRBV30	14	CAWSETSGRYEQYF
TRBV5-1	13	CASYRDRMSEQFF
TRBV24-1	13	CATGTVTYNEQFF
TRBV29-1	13	CSVESSSGNTIYF
TRBV3-1	15	CASSQVLARRETQYF
TRBV4-2	15	CASSQGQGKEDTQYF
TRBV2	14	CAEGAVSNTGELFF
TRBV27	14	CASSFSGAGNTIYF
TRBV11-2	13	CASSWGGPSEAFF
TRBV20-1	16	CSARDVGGSGKNIQYF
TRBV7-9	17	CASSLRKSSPIAGGYTF
TRBV5-1	17	CASSLVGILAGRYEQYF
TRBV5-1	18	CASSLLLTSGNGGETQYF
TRBV20-1	13	CSTTSATNNEQFF